The subject of this entry is one T cell receptor (beta chain). Antigen specificity is unknown. Trimming stripped 0 bases from V and 3 bases from J, with 9 bases between. Per germline, CDR1 MNHEY and CDR2 SVGAGI. The CDR3 covers 14 residues. The source of the sample is a study of identical twins. TCRdb re-called the 5' RACE reads with MiXCR, one entry per CDR3 protein. This table holds roughly 250,000 distinct CDR3 sequences, about 14% found once. Study-level findings and limits: Those out-of-frame alpha sequences shared by twins showed an excess of low generation probability. Invariant T cells like MAIT and iNKT could partly confound the zero-insertion analyses. Beta out-of-frame twin sharing showed a weaker excess.

The receptor was derived from a young woman in good health. The chain links TRBV6-5 to TRBJ2-7; no definite D call. The sample taken for sequencing was memory (CD45RO+) T cells sorted from blood. The CDR3 sequence is CASSYSRGSYEQYF. Written as DNA, the CDR3 is TGTGCCAGCAGTTACTCTCGAGGAAGCTACGAGCAGTACTTC.